This T cell receptor beta chain was retrieved from a study of post-analysis software for immune sequencing data. The sample holds a few counts of this clonotype. Antigen specificity is unknown. Unique molecular identifiers tagged the TCR beta cDNA libraries. TCRdb recomputed calls from the PCR reads with MiXCR, one row per CDR3 protein. The profile covers 400,000 to 500,000 distinct CDR3 sequences, with 30% to 40% appearing a single time and around 8% taken by the ten largest. General study points: Significantly lower normalized Chao1 diversity was found in patients with multiple sclerosis relative to controls.

This TCR was sampled from a girl aged 2 to 9 with multiple sclerosis. Material: blood.

CDR3 loop: CAISDVGSARGGYTF. CDR3 nucleotide sequence: TGTGCCATCAGTGATGTCGGGTCGGCCCGGGGTGGCTACACCTTC. The chain links TRBV10-3 to TRBJ1-2; D is undetermined. The V and J ends lost 3 bases and 7 bases respectively, with 18 bases between them. Looked up from germline, CDR1 is ENHRY and CDR2 is SYGVKD. This CDR3 is 15 amino acids long.